This T cell receptor (beta chain) stems from a study of relationships among human T cell subsets. Study findings and constraints: Over 60% of CD8+ cytotoxic sequences came from clones with over 100 reads.

In the case of this clonotype: Its cognate antigen is unknown.

V trimming: 4 bases; J trimming: 4 bases; junction bases outside the gene matches: 5. Germline CDR1 reads LGHNA; CDR2 reads YNFKEQ. CDR3 size: 14 residues. Th1 cells were collected as flow-through following bead selections for CD25, CD56 and CD294. Magnetic beads coated with subset-specific antibodies isolated the T cell subsets. From mRNA, alpha and beta CDR3 regions were amplified using semiquantitative ARM-PCR. Tagged nested gene-specific primers were used first, then communal superprimers amplified exponentially. First-round products served as template after exonuclease removal of nested primers. Using its own MiXCR run on the multiplex PCR reads, TCRdb lists one record per CDR3 protein. The top ten clones hold roughly 27% of a sample with 10,000 to 15,000 distinct CDR3 sequences, over 60% of them seen once.

This TCR was recovered from a man in his forties in good health. Sequencing input: CD4+ Th1 cells sorted from blood. V and J are TRBV4-2 and TRBJ2-3; TRBD2 agrees at 7 bases. The CDR3 region has the DNA TGTGCCAGCAGCCGCGCGGGGGACTCAGATACGCAGTATTTT. As protein: CASSRAGDSDTQYF.